What follows are 15 T cell receptor beta chains derived from one specimen sequenced in a study of T-cell reconstitution after alpha-beta-depleted transplantation in children. Researchers prepared the TCRbeta library using unique molecular identifiers, the study reports. TCRdb redid the calling of the PCR reads with MiXCR, one entry per CDR3 protein. The repertoire has about 500,000 distinct CDR3 sequences, around a third of them found once; the top ten carry 2% to 2.5%. The sample here was PBMCs from the stem cell graft donor, taken from the stem cell graft. The receptors come from a human donor who donated a stem cell graft to a child with aplastic anemia.

The chain carries TRBV5-1 and TRBJ2-3; TRBD1 matches 11 bases. There are 15 residues in the CDR3. The ends lost 4 bases at V and 6 bases at J; junction bases unmatched: 7. Germline V CDR1 and CDR2: SGHRS, YFSETQ. The CDR3 DNA follows: TGCGCCAGCAGCCTGCGGACAGGGGGCGACGATACGCAGTATTTT. It codes for CASSLRTGGDDTQYF.

The chain joins TRBV7-9 to TRBJ1-4; no clear D. Germline-derived CDR1 and CDR2 are SEHNR and FQNEAQ (reference sequence). This CDR3 has 15 residues. V was clipped by 1 base and J by 5 bases, with 11 bases between them. This CDR3 reads CASSLEMGENEKLFF. Written as DNA, the CDR3 is TGTGCCAGCAGCTTAGAGATGGGCGAAAATGAAAAACTGTTTTTT.

This clonotype came up a few times. The chain has TRBV20-1 and TRBJ2-5; D gene ambiguous. CDR3 size: 13 residues. CDR1 and CDR2 from the germline V gene are DFQATT and SNEGSKA (reference sequence). Trimming removed 2 bases at V and 4 bases at J, with 11 bases between. This CDR3 is CSARSLSIETQYF. CDR3 sequence (DNA): TGCAGTGCTAGATCGCTGAGCATAGAGACCCAGTACTTC.

This clonotype turned up a few times. This CDR3 is CASSLSFPGLQGVGEQYF. For the CDR3, the DNA is TGTGCCAGCAGCTTAAGCTTCCCCGGGCTGCAGGGGGTTGGCGAGCAGTACTTC. V usage is TRBV7-3 and J usage is TRBJ2-7; 7 bases are shared with TRBD1. The CDR3 consists of 18 residues. J lost 6 bases, V lost 1 base, and 18 bases had no gene match. Germline CDR1 is SGHTA and CDR2 is FQGTGA.

V is TRBV6-4 and J is TRBJ2-3, with D maybe TRBD2 (7 bases). The germline V and J ends were trimmed by 2 bases and 2 bases, with 11 bases remaining between them. The CDR3 consists of 15 residues. Germline V gene sequence: CDR1 MRHNA, CDR2 SNTAGT. CDR3 bases: TGTGCCAGCAGTGACGGGGGGGCGTCCACAGATACGCAGTATTTT. It encodes CASSDGGASTDTQYF.

J is TRBJ2-3 and V is TRBV7-9; 8 bases are a match to TRBD1. The CDR3 is made up of 15 amino acids. V shed 4 bases, J shed 2 bases, and the junction held 5 bases outside the gene matches. Germline V gives CDR1 SEHNR, CDR2 FQNEAQ (reference sequence). The CDR3 coding sequence is TGTGCCAGCAGCTCGGACAGGGATTCCACAGATACGCAGTATTTT. It is translated as CASSSDRDSTDTQYF.

V is TRBV7-8 and J is TRBJ1-1; D gene unclear. The germline V gene has CDR1 SGHVS and CDR2 FQNEAQ. V lost 8 bases and J 0 bases, leaving 10 bases between the germline ends. This CDR3 region has 13 residues. CDR3 region: CASGRGLNTEAFF. For the CDR3, the DNA is TGTGCCAGCGGCCGAGGACTGAACACTGAAGCTTTCTTT. Full variable domain (rest looked up from reference TRBV7-8 and TRBJ1-1): GAGVSQSPRYKVAKRGQDVALRCDPISGHVSLFWYQQALGQGPEFLTYFQNEAQLDKSGLPSDRFFAERPEGSVSTLKIQRTQQEDSAVYLCASGRGLNTEAFFGQGTRLTVV.

This clonotype was recorded a few times. V is TRBV9 and J is TRBJ2-4, with 8 bases that match TRBD2. Losses at the gene ends were 0 bases for V and 4 bases for J; bases not matched to a gene: 6. The CDR3 has 16 amino acids. From germline, CDR1 is SGDLS and CDR2 YYNGEE. The CDR3 DNA reads TGTGCCAGCAGCGTAGGAGCGGGAGCGGCTAAAAACATTCAGTACTTC. Translated: CASSVGAGAAKNIQYF.

In this sample, this clonotype turned up a few times. Here the CDR3 reads CASSLLMVTGGNQPQHF. The DNA for the CDR3 is TGTGCCAGCAGTTTACTAATGGTTACAGGGGGCAATCAGCCCCAGCATTTT. V is TRBV27 and J is TRBJ1-5; TRBD1 matches 7 bases. With 2 bases clipped from V and 2 bases from J, the junction kept 9 bases outside the gene matches. CDR1 and CDR2 from the germline V gene are MNHEY and SMNVEV (reference sequence). The CDR3 is made up of 17 amino acids.

This clonotype was detected only a few times. The J gene is TRBJ1-3, the V gene TRBV12-5, with D tentatively TRBD1 (6 bases). The CDR3 length is 13 residues. Trimming stripped 1 base from V and 12 bases from J, with 13 bases between. Germline V gives CDR1 LGHNT, CDR2 FRNRAP. The CDR3, as DNA: TGTGCTAGTGGTTTGGACAGGGCCGTCGACATATATTTT. It codes for CASGLDRAVDIYF.

The gene calls are TRBV12-3 or TRBV12-4 and TRBJ2-7; TRBD2 matches at 11 bases. The length of the CDR3 is 15 residues. J lost 1 base, V lost 5 bases, and 4 bases had no gene match. The CDR3 reads CASSPGLAGSYEQYV. CDR3 in DNA: TGTGCCAGCAGTCCCGGACTAGCGGGTTCCTACGAGCAGTACGTC.

The chain joins TRBV6-2 or TRBV6-3 to TRBJ1-5, with 8 bases lining up with TRBD1. From germline, CDR1 is MNHEY and CDR2 SVGEGT. The CDR3 is made up of 15 amino acids. The V and J ends lost 5 bases and 8 bases, in that order; junction bases with no gene match: 11. The chain's CDR3 is CASSRQGTSREPQHF. The CDR3 DNA is TGTGCCAGCAGTCGACAGGGGACTTCCCGGGAGCCCCAGCATTTT.

In its sample, this clonotype was seen a few times. The chain employs TRBV5-4 and TRBJ2-1; 7 positions agree with TRBD2. The germline V gene has CDR1 SGHNT and CDR2 YYREEE (reference sequence). The ends lost 4 bases at V and 6 bases at J; junction bases unmatched: 10. The length of the CDR3 is 15 residues. Here the CDR3 DNA reads TGTGCCAGCAGCATTGCTAGCGGCCTCCTCAATGAGCAGTTCTTC. It translates to CASSIASGLLNEQFF.

This clonotype was counted once. The rearrangement joins TRBV11-2 to TRBJ2-1; TRBD2 aligns across 8 bases. This CDR3 region has 15 residues. The germline V gene encodes CDR1 SGHAT and CDR2 FQNNGV. Losses at the gene ends were 7 bases for V and 6 bases for J; bases not matched to a gene: 11. The CDR3 DNA reads TGTGCCAGCACCTCGTTCCCAGGACTAGCCAATGAGCAGTTCTTC. Protein product: CASTSFPGLANEQFF.

In this sample, this clonotype turned up a few times. The chain joins TRBV12-3 or TRBV12-4 to TRBJ1-4; TRBD1 agrees at 7 bases. Trimming took 5 bases from V and 0 from J; bases not matched to a gene: 3. The CDR3 is 15 amino acids. CDR3 in DNA: TGTGCCAGCAGTAAGGGGGCCACAACTAATGAAAAACTGTTTTTT. Translating it yields CASSKGATTNEKLFF.